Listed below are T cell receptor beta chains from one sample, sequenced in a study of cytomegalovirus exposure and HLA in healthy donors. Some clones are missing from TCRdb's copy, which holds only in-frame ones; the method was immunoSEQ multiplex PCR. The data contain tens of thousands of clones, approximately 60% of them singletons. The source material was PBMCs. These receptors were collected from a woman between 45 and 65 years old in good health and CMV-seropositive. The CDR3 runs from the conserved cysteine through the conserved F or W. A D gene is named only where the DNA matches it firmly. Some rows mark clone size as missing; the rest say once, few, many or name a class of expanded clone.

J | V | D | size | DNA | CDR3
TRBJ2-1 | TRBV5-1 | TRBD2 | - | TGCGCCAGCAGCGGGATGACTAGCGGGGGATACAATGAGCAGTTCTTC | CASSGMTSGGYNEQFF
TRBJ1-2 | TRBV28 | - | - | TGTGCCAGCAGCATTGGACAGCCTACCGCCGGGGGCTACACCTTC | CASSIGQPTAGGYTF
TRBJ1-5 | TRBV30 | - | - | TGTGCCTGGAGTGTACAGGAAAATCAGCCCCAGCATTTT | CAWSVQENQPQHF
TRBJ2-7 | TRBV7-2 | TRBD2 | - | TGTGCCAGCAGCTTAGATGTGCCGGGGGGTACCTACGAGCAGTACTTC | CASSLDVPGGTYEQYF
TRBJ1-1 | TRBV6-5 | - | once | TGTGCCAGCAGTTACTCCGGGCGTAGGGGGACTGAAGCTTTCTTT | CASSYSGRRGTEAFF
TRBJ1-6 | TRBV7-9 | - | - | TGTGCCAGCAGCCCCCCACTCGGGTCACCCCTCCACTTT | CASSPPLGSPLHF
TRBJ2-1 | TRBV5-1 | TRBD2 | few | TGCGCCAGCAGCTTGGCGCTAGCGGGGAACAATGAGCAGTTCTTC | CASSLALAGNNEQFF
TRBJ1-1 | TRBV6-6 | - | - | TGTGCCAGCAGTTACTCCGATAGGGGTGCCTCTGAAGCTTTCTTT | CASSYSDRGASEAFF
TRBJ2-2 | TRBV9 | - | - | TGTGCCAGCAGCGTAGGCGGGAACACCGGGGAGCTGTTTTTT | CASSVGGNTGELFF
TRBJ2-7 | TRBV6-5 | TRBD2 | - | TGTGCCAGCAGTTCCAGAACTAGCGGGGCACTCTACGAGCAGTACTTC | CASSSRTSGALYEQYF
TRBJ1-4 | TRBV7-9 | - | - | TGTGCCAGCAGCTTAGTACTGAATGAAAAACTGTTTTTT | CASSLVLNEKLFF
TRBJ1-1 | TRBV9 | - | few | TGTGCCAGCAGCGCCCGGGACTATCCCACTGAAGCTTTCTTT | CASSARDYPTEAFF
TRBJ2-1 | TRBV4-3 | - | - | TGCGCCAGCAGCCAAGAAGTCATGACAAGCTACAATGAGCAGTTCTTC | CASSQEVMTSYNEQFF
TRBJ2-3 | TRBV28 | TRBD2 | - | TGTGCCAGCAGTTTGTACGGCGGGGGAGGCACAGATACGCAGTATTTT | CASSLYGGGGTDTQYF
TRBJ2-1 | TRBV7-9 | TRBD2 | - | TGTGCCAGCAGCCCTTTCGGGGGGGCAGACTACAATGAGCAGTTCTTC | CASSPFGGADYNEQFF
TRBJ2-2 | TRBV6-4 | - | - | TGTGCCGCCCCCGGGACACCTAGCACCGGGGAGCTGTTTTTT | CAAPGTPSTGELFF
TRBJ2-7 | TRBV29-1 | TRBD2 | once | TGCAGCGTTGATGGGGCTAGCGGTACCTACGAGCAGTACTTC | CSVDGASGTYEQYF
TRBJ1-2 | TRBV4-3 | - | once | TGCGCCAGCAGCCCTCTGGACAGAAACTATGGCTACACCTTC | CASSPLDRNYGYTF
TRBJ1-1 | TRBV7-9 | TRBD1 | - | TGTGCCAGCAGCCTAAGCGGGAGCAGGGGGATCATGAACACTGAAGCTTTCTTT | CASSLSGSRGIMNTEAFF
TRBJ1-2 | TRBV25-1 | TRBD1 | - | TGTGCCAGCAGTAGACAGGGAGACTATGGCTACACCTTC | CASSRQGDYGYTF
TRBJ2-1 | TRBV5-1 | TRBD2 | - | TGCGCCAGCAGCCTCCCCGGGACTAGCGGTTGGGGTGAGCAGTTCTTC | CASSLPGTSGWGEQFF
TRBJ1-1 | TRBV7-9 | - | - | TGTGCCAGCAGCTTAGACGGAGGGAGGACTGAAGCTTTCTTT | CASSLDGGRTEAFF
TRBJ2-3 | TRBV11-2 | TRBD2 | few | TGTGCCAGCAGCTTAGTCTCTAGCGGGGGGGGCACAGATACGCAGTATTTT | CASSLVSSGGGTDTQYF
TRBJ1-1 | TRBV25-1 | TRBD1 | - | TGTGCCAGCAGTGATTTAAGGACAGGGAACACTGAAGCTTTCTTT | CASSDLRTGNTEAFF
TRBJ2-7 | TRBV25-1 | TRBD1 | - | TGTGCCAGCCAACAGGGGAGTGGCTCCTACGAGCAGTACTTC | CASQQGSGSYEQYF
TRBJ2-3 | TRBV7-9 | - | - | TGTGCCAGCAGCTCAGTGACAGCTAGCACAGATACGCAGTATTTT | CASSSVTASTDTQYF
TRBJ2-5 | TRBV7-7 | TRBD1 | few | TGTGCCAGCAGCTTAGACGGAACAGGGGGGAAGACCCAGTACTTC | CASSLDGTGGKTQYF
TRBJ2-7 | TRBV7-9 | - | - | TGTGCCAGCAGCTTTTCTACTGGTCCCGAGCAGTACTTC | CASSFSTGPEQYF
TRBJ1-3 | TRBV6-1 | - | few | TGTGCCAGCAGTGAAAACCCAATTTGGACTCTTGAGGTTGACACCATATATTTT | CASSENPIWTLEVDTIYF
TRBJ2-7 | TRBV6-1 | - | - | TGTGCCAGCAGTGAACGGGGAGATTTTTACGAGCAGTACTTC | CASSERGDFYEQYF